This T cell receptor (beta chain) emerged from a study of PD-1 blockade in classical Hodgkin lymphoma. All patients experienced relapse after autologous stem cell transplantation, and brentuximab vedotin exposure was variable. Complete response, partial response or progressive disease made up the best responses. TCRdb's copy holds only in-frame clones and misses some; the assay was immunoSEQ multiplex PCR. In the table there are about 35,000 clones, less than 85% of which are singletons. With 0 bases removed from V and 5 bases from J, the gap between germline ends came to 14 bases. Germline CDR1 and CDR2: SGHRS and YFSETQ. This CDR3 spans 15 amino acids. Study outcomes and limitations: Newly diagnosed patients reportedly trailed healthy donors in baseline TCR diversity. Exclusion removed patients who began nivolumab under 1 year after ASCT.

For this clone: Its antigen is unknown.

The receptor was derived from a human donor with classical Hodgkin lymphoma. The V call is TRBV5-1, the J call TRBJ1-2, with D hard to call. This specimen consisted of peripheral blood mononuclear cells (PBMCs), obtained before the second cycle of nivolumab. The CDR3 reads CASSLGTVSLYGYTF. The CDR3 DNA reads TGCGCCAGCAGCTTGGGGACCGTCTCCCTTTATGGCTACACCTTC.